The 28 T cell receptor beta chains below were found in one sample sequenced in a study of shared clonotypes between healthy human individuals. Assay: immunoSEQ multiplex PCR; the TCRdb copy retains only in-frame clones and omits some. The sample holds 2 million to 2.5 million clones, 85% to 95% seen once. CD45RO negativity and positive selection for CCR7 defined naive CD8 cells, a population that excluded terminally differentiated effector memory CD45RA+ cells. The sequenced material came from naive CD8+ T cells from PBMCs. Source of these receptors: a man aged 18 to 30 in good health. Some clones in this sample may be carry-over from other donors' samples.

This clone was recorded only once. The V gene is TRBV30, the J gene TRBJ2-7; no clear D. Trimming took 1 base from V and 3 from J, leaving 7 bases between them. Germline lookup yields CDR1 GTSNPN and CDR2 SVGIG (reference sequence). The CDR3 sequence is 12 residues long. CDR3: CAWSGPVYEQYF. DNA of the CDR3: TGTGCCTGGAGTGGACCGGTCTACGAGCAGTACTTC.

The chain recombines TRBV5-3 with TRBJ2-2, with TRBD1 identical over 9 bases. TRBV5-3 is an ORF; its function is uncertain. The CDR3 contains 16 residues. The junction had 4 bases not matched to a gene; V was cut back by 4 bases and J by 0 bases. The DNA for the CDR3 is TGTGCCAGAAGCCAGGGACAGGGCCCGAACACCGGGGAGCTGTTTTTT. Translation: CARSQGQGPNTGELFF.

This chain links TRBV28 with TRBJ2-1; TRBD2 might be the D (6 bases). This CDR3 is built from 16 residues. CDR1 is MDHEN, CDR2 SYDVKM, per germline. Deletions cut 7 bases from V and 2 bases from J, with 18 bases between. CDR3 sequence reads: CASTDLSGEAYNEQFF. The CDR3 region has the DNA TGTGCCAGCACCGATTTGTCGGGGGAGGCCTACAATGAGCAGTTCTTC.

This chain connects TRBV5-4 to TRBJ2-7; perhaps TRBD2 as D (7 bases). The CDR3 covers 15 residues. Germline V gene sequence: CDR1 SGHNT, CDR2 YYREEE (reference sequence). Trimming stripped 4 bases from V and 7 bases from J, with 21 bases between. In DNA form, the CDR3 reads TGTGCCAGCAGCCCCCGGGGGGCTTCTACGACGGAGCAGTACTTC. It codes for CASSPRGASTTEQYF.

This chain connects TRBV15 to TRBJ1-1, with a tentative D call TRBD1 (6 bases). The CDR3 extends over 14 amino acids. From germline, CDR1 is LNHNV and CDR2 YYDKDF (reference sequence). Trimming shortened V by 3 bases and J by 4 bases, and 12 bases separated the two germline ends. The chain's CDR3 is CATSSHRVPTEAFF. CDR3 in DNA: TGTGCCACCAGCAGTCACAGGGTACCCACTGAAGCTTTCTTT.

This chain connects TRBV2 to TRBJ1-1; possibly TRBD1 for D (6 bases). CDR3 size: 13 residues. Trimming cost V 8 bases and J 0 bases, with 10 bases left between them. Germline lookup yields CDR1 SNHLY and CDR2 FYNNEI. CDR3 residues: CASPQGMNTEAFF. DNA of the CDR3: TGTGCCAGCCCCCAGGGGATGAACACTGAAGCTTTCTTT.

The V call is TRBV7-9, the J call TRBJ1-2; D possibly corresponds to TRBD1 (5 bases). Germline CDR1 and CDR2: SEHNR and FQNEAQ (reference sequence). The length of the CDR3 is 14 residues. V lost 0 bases and J lost 5, with 10 bases in between. The CDR3 here is CASSLADSTYGYTF. The CDR3 DNA follows: TGTGCCAGCAGCTTAGCAGACAGCACTTATGGCTACACCTTC. The whole variable domain, filled in from reference TRBV7-9 and TRBJ1-2, reads DTGVSQNPRHKITKRGQNVTFRCDPISEHNRLYWYRQTLGQGPEFLTYFQNEAQLEKSRLLSDRFSAERPKGSFSTLEIQRTEQGDSAMYLCASSLADSTYGYTFGSGTRLTVV.

This clone was counted a single time. V and J are TRBV6-6 and TRBJ2-7; D call uncertain. The CDR3 loop spans 14 amino acids. Germline CDR1 is MNHNY and CDR2 is SVGAGI (reference sequence). The V end lost 6 bases, the J end lost 4 bases, and 16 bases lay between the germline ends. This CDR3 is CASSGPLRTYEQYF. Written as DNA, the CDR3 is TGTGCCAGCAGCGGACCGTTGCGTACTTACGAGCAGTACTTC.

The chain uses TRBV7-6 and TRBJ1-1; D is perhaps TRBD1 (5 bases). Germline CDR1 SGHVS, CDR2 FNYEAQ. There are 14 residues in the CDR3. Between the trimmed V and J ends, which lost 5 bases and 4 bases, there was a span of 14 bases. The CDR3: CASSVGGPRTEAFF. CDR3 sequence (DNA): TGTGCCAGCAGCGTGGGGGGTCCGCGCACTGAAGCTTTCTTT.

A single count supports this clone. Other DNA sequences of this sample code for an identical CDR3. The rearrangement links TRBV4-1 to TRBJ2-7; no definite D call. Deletions cut 1 base from V and 2 bases from J, with 12 bases between. The CDR3 has 15 amino acids. Germline loops: CDR1 MGHRA, CDR2 YSYEKL. The CDR3: CASSQGLAGAYEQYF. CDR3 DNA: TGCGCCAGCAGCCAAGGGTTGGCAGGAGCCTACGAGCAGTACTTC.

This chain links TRBV9 with TRBJ2-2; 10 bases line up with TRBD1. V shed 0 bases and J 3 bases; nucleotides not matched to a gene: 5. The CDR3 consists of 17 residues. Germline V gene data show CDR1 as SGDLS and CDR2 as YYNGEE. CDR3 region: CASSVARTGGYTGELFF. The DNA of the CDR3 is TGTGCCAGCAGCGTAGCTCGGACAGGGGGGTACACCGGGGAGCTGTTTTTT.

V and J are TRBV4-3 and TRBJ2-1; maybe TRBD2 (5 bases). CDR1 and CDR2 (germline): LGHNA, YSLEER. The V end was cut by 4 bases, the J end by 6 bases, with 13 bases between. The CDR3 runs to 14 residues. The CDR3 sequence: CASSPRESLNEQFF. CDR3 DNA sequence: TGCGCCAGCAGCCCAAGGGAGTCTCTCAATGAGCAGTTCTTC.

The genes are TRBV11-2 and TRBJ2-7; D gene uncertain. CDR1 is SGHAT and CDR2 is FQNNGV in the germline V gene. CDR3 length equals 15 residues. The ends were cut back, 4 bases at V and 1 base at J, with 14 bases in the middle. In nucleotides, the CDR3 is TGTGCCAGCAGCTATGAGGTGGTTTTATCCTACGAGCAGTACTTC. Amino acids: CASSYEVVLSYEQYF.

The V and J genes are TRBV28 and TRBJ1-1; D perhaps matches TRBD1 (6 bases). CDR1 and CDR2 from the germline V gene are MDHEN and SYDVKM. This CDR3 has 15 residues. V was shortened by 5 bases and J by 0 bases, with 13 bases between the two germline ends. The CDR3 region has the DNA TGTGCCAGCAGTCTCCCGGGACACATGAACACTGAAGCTTTCTTT. Its protein product is CASSLPGHMNTEAFF.

The rearrangement joins TRBV28 to TRBJ1-2; D call uncertain. Germline CDR1 is MDHEN and CDR2 is SYDVKM. There are 14 residues in the CDR3. V lost 4 bases, J lost 4 bases, and 13 bases lay in between. CDR3 sequence: CASSSPLHIYGYTF. The CDR3 DNA follows: TGTGCCAGCAGTTCTCCATTACATATCTATGGCTACACCTTC.

CDR3 sequence reads: CAISEGRVSYNEQFF. CDR3 nucleotide sequence: TGTGCCATCAGTGAGGGCAGGGTCTCCTACAATGAGCAGTTCTTC. The V gene is TRBV10-3, the J gene TRBJ2-1; tentative D call: TRBD1 (5 bases). The germline V gene has CDR1 ENHRY and CDR2 SYGVKD. Deletions cut 2 bases from V and 0 bases from J, with 8 bases between. The CDR3 runs 15 residues.

V usage is TRBV6-5 and J usage is TRBJ2-7; D uncertain. The CDR3 has 10 amino acids. Germline loops: CDR1 MNHEY, CDR2 SVGAGI. The CDR3 DNA reads TGTGCCAGCAGTTACTCGAACCCGTTGGTC. It encodes CASSYSNPLV.

The chain has TRBV27 and TRBJ1-1; tentative D call: TRBD1 (5 bases). Germline V gene lookup returns CDR1 MNHEY and CDR2 SMNVEV (reference sequence). The CDR3 extends over 16 amino acids. V was cut by 4 bases and J by 10 bases, with 25 bases left in between. CDR3 sequence (DNA): TGTGCCAGCAGTTACCGTCCGGGACGGGCAGACGGGCGAGCTTTCTTT. Its protein is CASSYRPGRADGRAFF.

The V call is TRBV5-5, the J call TRBJ2-7; D is ambiguous. Germline V gene data show CDR1 as SGHKS and CDR2 as YYEKEE (reference sequence). V lost 4 bases and J lost 1, with 12 bases in between. This CDR3 is built from 14 residues. The CDR3 spells CASSLGRWSYEQYF. The CDR3 DNA reads TGTGCCAGCAGCCTAGGACGCTGGTCCTACGAGCAGTACTTC.

This chain uses TRBV4-1 with TRBJ2-7; D may be TRBD1 or TRBD2 (5 bases each). Trimming pared 1 base from V and 4 bases from J, leaving 8 bases between. Germline V gives CDR1 MGHRA, CDR2 YSYEKL. The length of the CDR3 is 13 residues. Here the CDR3 DNA reads TGCGCCAGCAGCCAAGGAGGGGAATACGAGCAGTACTTC. Amino acids: CASSQGGEYEQYF.

A single count supports this clone. The chain links TRBV27 to TRBJ2-7, with 11 nucleotides matching TRBD1. This CDR3 has 14 residues. Germline V gene lookup returns CDR1 MNHEY and CDR2 SMNVEV (reference sequence). V lost 6 bases, J lost 5 bases, and 6 bases stayed unmatched. CDR3 sequence: CASSYGTGGDEQYF. The CDR3 bases are TGTGCCAGCAGCTATGGGACAGGGGGTGACGAGCAGTACTTC.

This rearrangement joins TRBV9 to TRBJ2-2; D may be TRBD2 (6 bases). V lost 1 base and J lost 7, with 11 bases in between. The CDR3 sequence is 14 residues long. In germline, CDR1 is SGDLS, CDR2 YYNGEE. The CDR3 here is CASSVSGSGGELFF. The CDR3 nucleotides read TGTGCCAGCAGCGTAAGCGGGTCGGGCGGGGAGCTGTTTTTT.

The chain links TRBV7-9 to TRBJ1-3; D ambiguous. The CDR3 runs to 16 residues. The V gene's germline CDR1 is SEHNR and CDR2 FQNEAQ (reference sequence). The V and J ends lost 1 base and 3 bases respectively, with 13 bases between them. This chain's CDR3 is CASSLVRELNGNTIYF. The CDR3 region has the DNA TGTGCCAGCAGCTTAGTAAGGGAGTTGAATGGAAACACCATATATTTT. The variable domain in full, completed from reference TRBV7-9 and TRBJ1-3, reads DTGVSQNPRHKITKRGQNVTFRCDPISEHNRLYWYRQTLGQGPEFLTYFQNEAQLEKSRLLSDRFSAERPKGSFSTLEIQRTEQGDSAMYLCASSLVRELNGNTIYFGEGSWLTVV.

J is TRBJ2-1 and V is TRBV7-2, with TRBD2 as a possible D gene (6 bases). Deletions cut 2 bases from V and 4 bases from J, with 12 bases between. The germline V gene has CDR1 SGHTA and CDR2 FQGNSA. The length of the CDR3 is 15 residues. The CDR3 sequence is CASSLRGGTYNEQFF. The CDR3 bases are TGTGCCAGCAGCTTAAGGGGCGGGACTTACAATGAGCAGTTCTTC.

The rearrangement joins TRBV5-6 to TRBJ2-5, with D possibly matching TRBD1 (6 bases). The germline V gene has CDR1 SGHDT and CDR2 YYEEEE. Trimming removed 0 bases at V and 5 bases at J, with 17 bases between. The CDR3 is 16 amino acids. The DNA of the CDR3 is TGTGCCAGCAGCTTGGCCTTACAGGGTAACGGGGAGACCCAGTACTTC. It specifies CASSLALQGNGETQYF.

On this clone: The sample contains more than one DNA sequence encoding this CDR3. This chain joins TRBV9 and TRBJ2-1, with D perhaps matching TRBD2 (6 bases). Trimming removed 5 bases from V and 4 bases from J, with 10 bases in between. The CDR3 totals 13 residues. CDR1 SGDLS and CDR2 YYNGEE come from the germline V gene. In DNA, the CDR3 is TGTGCCAGCAGAGGCGGGGTTTACAATGAGCAGTTCTTC. Protein sequence: CASRGGVYNEQFF.

The chain is built from TRBV13 and TRBJ1-2; D gene uncertain. Germline CDR1 reads PRHDT; CDR2 reads FYEKMQ (reference sequence). Trimming removed 5 bases at V and 2 bases at J, with 9 bases between. This CDR3 spans 13 amino acids. The chain's CDR3 is CASSQGLNYGYTF. The CDR3 DNA follows: TGTGCCAGCAGCCAAGGACTAAACTATGGCTACACCTTC.

This sequence joins TRBV4-1 and TRBJ2-3; D perhaps matches TRBD1 (5 bases). Germline V CDR1 and CDR2: MGHRA, YSYEKL. The germline V and J ends were trimmed by 5 bases and 6 bases, with 27 bases remaining between them. This CDR3 spans 18 amino acids. The CDR3: CASSRTLPGPGSGDTQYF. The CDR3 coding sequence is TGCGCCAGCAGCAGGACCCTTCCCGGGCCTGGGTCAGGGGATACGCAGTATTTT.